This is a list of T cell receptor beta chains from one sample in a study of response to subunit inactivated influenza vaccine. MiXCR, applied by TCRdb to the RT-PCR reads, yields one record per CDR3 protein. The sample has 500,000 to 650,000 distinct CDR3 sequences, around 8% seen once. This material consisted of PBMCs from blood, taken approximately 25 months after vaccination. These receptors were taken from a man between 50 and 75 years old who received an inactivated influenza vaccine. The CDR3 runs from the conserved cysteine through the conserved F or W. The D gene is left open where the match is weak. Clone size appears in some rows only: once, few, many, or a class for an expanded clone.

TGTGCCAGCAGTACCCGGACAGGTGCAAATTCACCCCTCCACTTT CASSTRTGANSPLHF TRBD1 15 TRBJ1-6 few TRBV12-3/TRBV12-4
TGCGCCAGCAGCTGGCTAAAGGGTGACCAAGAGACCCAGTACTTC CASSWLKGDQETQYF NA 15 TRBJ2-5 many TRBV5-1
TGTGCCAGCAGCCTGGGACAGGACCCCTACGAGCAGTACTTC CASSLGQDPYEQYF TRBD1 14 TRBJ2-7 few TRBV5-5
TGTGCCACCGCCGGGAAGAAACTGTTTTTT CATAGKKLFF NA 10 TRBJ1-4 few TRBV6-4
TGTGCCAGCTCACCTTACGACGTCGGGGCGGGCACTGAAGCTTTCTTT CASSPYDVGAGTEAFF NA 16 TRBJ1-1 NA TRBV18
TGCAGCGTTTGGCGCGGTACTCGGGAGGGGCCCCAGCATTTT CSVWRGTREGPQHF NA 14 TRBJ1-5 NA TRBV29-1
TGTGCCTGGAGTGGGGGGCTTACTGGGAATCAGCCCCAGCATTTT CAWSGGLTGNQPQHF NA 15 TRBJ1-5 NA TRBV30
TGCAGTGCTAGAGCGTGGAGGGCCGCGGAGCTGTTTTTT CSARAWRAAELFF NA 13 TRBJ2-2 many TRBV20-1
TGCGCCAGCAGCCAAGAGCGGAGAACTGAAGCTTTCTTT CASSQERRTEAFF NA 13 TRBJ1-1 many TRBV4-3
TGTGCCAGCAGCTTAGACGGACCCAGGGGTGAAGCTTTCTTT CASSLDGPRGEAFF NA 14 TRBJ1-1 many TRBV7-2
TGTGCCAGCAGCTTATTCTACGGCACAGATACGCAGTATTTT CASSLFYGTDTQYF NA 14 TRBJ2-3 NA TRBV7-6
TGCAGTGCTAGGGATCCGGGCTCCTCCTCCTACAATGAGCAGTTCTTC CSARDPGSSSYNEQFF NA 16 TRBJ2-1 many TRBV20-1
TGCAGTGCTAGACCTACTAGTTGGGAGACCCAGTACTTC CSARPTSWETQYF NA 13 TRBJ2-5 NA TRBV20-1
TGCGCCAGCGGAGCGACTCCGGGGGCTTATGAGACCCAGTACTTC CASGATPGAYETQYF NA 15 TRBJ2-5 few TRBV5-1
TGTGCCAGCTCACCATGGGGGAACACCGGGGAGCTGTTTTTT CASSPWGNTGELFF NA 14 TRBJ2-2 NA TRBV18
TGTGCCAGCAGTTTACGAGGACACACAACCTACGAGCAGTACTTC CASSLRGHTTYEQYF NA 15 TRBJ2-7 NA TRBV28
TGTGCCATCAGTGGGGGGACAGGCTACAATGAGCAGTTCTTC CAISGGTGYNEQFF TRBD1 14 TRBJ2-1 many TRBV10-3
TGTGCCGGCAGCTTAGGGGACCTCAATCAGCCCCAGCATTTT CAGSLGDLNQPQHF NA 14 TRBJ1-5 NA TRBV7-2
TGTGCCAGCAGCAAACCCGGGACAGGGGGGGACACCGGGGAGCTGTTTTTT CASSKPGTGGDTGELFF TRBD1 17 TRBJ2-2 NA TRBV7-2
TGTGCCAGCAGTGCTGACTCCGGCCAAGAGACCCAGTACTTC CASSADSGQETQYF NA 14 TRBJ2-5 many TRBV7-8
TGTGCCAGCAGCCTGAACACCTACAATGAGCAGTTCTTC CASSLNTYNEQFF NA 13 TRBJ2-1 few TRBV7-8
TGTGCCAGCAGCTTACAGGGAGGGTATGGCAACATTCAGTACTTC CASSLQGGYGNIQYF TRBD2 15 TRBJ2-4 many TRBV7-2
TGTGCCACCAGCAGAGATGCCGGATTACCCCACGAGCAGTACTTC CATSRDAGLPHEQYF NA 15 TRBJ2-7 few TRBV15
TGCGCCAGCAGCCAAGAGGGACACTTTAAATCACCCCTCCACTTT CASSQEGHFKSPLHF NA 15 TRBJ1-6 few TRBV4-3
TGTGCCAGCAGTCCAACCCTCTTGGACTTCTGGGGAGCTTTCTTT CASSPTLLDFWGAFF NA 15 TRBJ1-1 NA TRBV12-3/TRBV12-4
TGCGGTGCGCGGGGAGGGCCGTTGGTTGAGACCCAGTACTTC CGARGGPLVETQYF TRBD2 14 TRBJ2-5 NA TRBV20-1
TGTGCCAGCAGCTTAGTTCGGGGCTCCAACTATGGCTACACCTTC CASSLVRGSNYGYTF NA 15 TRBJ1-2 many TRBV7-2
TGCGCCAGCAGCCAGACTGGCATACTACTCTACAATGAGCAGTTCTTC CASSQTGILLYNEQFF NA 16 TRBJ2-1 NA TRBV5-1
TGTGCCAGCAGCTTAGCGACCTTATACGGCTATGGCTACACCTTC CASSLATLYGYGYTF NA 15 TRBJ1-2 few TRBV7-9
TGTGCCAGCAGTTACAGGGACAGGGGAAGCTCCTACGAGCAGTACTTC CASSYRDRGSSYEQYF TRBD1 16 TRBJ2-7 NA TRBV6-5
TGTGCCAGCAGCTTAGAAGTGGGACAGGGAGGCCAGTACTTC CASSLEVGQGGQYF TRBD1 14 TRBJ2-5 few TRBV11-2
TGCGCCAGCAGCTACCAACCGGGACAGGGAAACGAGCAGTACTTC CASSYQPGQGNEQYF TRBD1 15 TRBJ2-7 few TRBV5-1
TGTGCCAGCAGCTTAGGTGGGACCCTCTCTGGGGCCAACGTCCTGACTTTC CASSLGGTLSGANVLTF NA 17 TRBJ2-6 NA TRBV7-2
TGTGCCAGCAGCCAAGATCCCAGGGGGGCATATGGCTACACCTTC CASSQDPRGAYGYTF TRBD1 15 TRBJ1-2 few TRBV3-1
TGTGCCAGCAGCTTGGGTACTAGCGGGAGCTCTCGTGAGCAGTTCTTC CASSLGTSGSSREQFF TRBD2 16 TRBJ2-1 many TRBV5-6
TGTGCCGTCCAGGAGGGGGGATCTGGAAACACCATATATTTT CAVQEGGSGNTIYF NA 14 TRBJ1-3 few TRBV10-3
TGCAGTGGCGGGGGGACGGCGGGTGAGCAGTTCTTC CSGGGTAGEQFF TRBD2 12 TRBJ2-1 NA TRBV20-1
TGTGCCAGCAGCTTAGAGCGGTGGTCTAGCGGGTACAATGAGCAGTTCTTC CASSLERWSSGYNEQFF TRBD2 17 TRBJ2-1 NA TRBV11-2
TGTGCCAGCAGCTTAGAGGGAGTCGGGTCGTATGGCTACACCTTC CASSLEGVGSYGYTF NA 15 TRBJ1-2 many TRBV7-2
TGTGCCAGCAGCATAGGGGACAGGGCCGGAGAGCAGTTCTTC CASSIGDRAGEQFF TRBD1 14 TRBJ2-1 many TRBV7-2
TGTGCCACCAGCAGAGAAGGGGATACTCGGACCCAGTACTTC CATSREGDTRTQYF NA 14 TRBJ2-5 few TRBV15
TGCGCCAGCAGCCTCGGGGCGGGAGGAAACAATGAGCAGTTCTTC CASSLGAGGNNEQFF TRBD2 15 TRBJ2-1 many TRBV5-1
TGCGCCAGCAGGTCAGGCGAGGGCAACTATGGCTACACCTTC CASRSGEGNYGYTF NA 14 TRBJ1-2 few TRBV5-1
TGTGCCAGCAGCCAAGATCATCCACCCCTCCACTTT CASSQDHPPLHF NA 12 TRBJ1-6 NA TRBV3-1
TGCGCCAGCAGCTTGAGGGCTCGGGGGAATGAGCAGTTCTTC CASSLRARGNEQFF NA 14 TRBJ2-1 NA TRBV5-1
TGCAGCGTTCTCTCGTTGAACACTGAAGCTTTCTTT CSVLSLNTEAFF NA 12 TRBJ1-1 few TRBV29-1
TGTGCCAGCAGCCCCCGGTGGCGCAATGAGCAGTTCTTC CASSPRWRNEQFF NA 13 TRBJ2-1 few TRBV7-2
TGTGCCAGCAGCTACCAATATAATTCACCCCTCCACTTT CASSYQYNSPLHF NA 13 TRBJ1-6 NA TRBV7-8
TGTGCCAGCAGTTTTTGGCCAGTACTAGGCCGTGTGGTCGAGCAGTACTTC CASSFWPVLGRVVEQYF NA 17 TRBJ2-7 NA TRBV28
TGTGCCAGCAAGGAAAGTCGGGGGGCTAATGAAAAACTGTTTTTT CASKESRGANEKLFF NA 15 TRBJ1-4 NA TRBV2
TGTGCCAGCAGCTTAGCTTCGAGAGAAAAACTGTTTTTT CASSLASREKLFF NA 13 TRBJ1-4 many TRBV7-2
TGTGCCAGCAGTCCTCAGTACTTGACATGGGACTACGAGCAGTACTTC CASSPQYLTWDYEQYF NA 16 TRBJ2-7 many TRBV14
TGTGCCAGCAGTTTGACTAGCGGGAGTTCCCTTTCCTACGAGCAGTACTTC CASSLTSGSSLSYEQYF TRBD2 17 TRBJ2-7 few TRBV6-5